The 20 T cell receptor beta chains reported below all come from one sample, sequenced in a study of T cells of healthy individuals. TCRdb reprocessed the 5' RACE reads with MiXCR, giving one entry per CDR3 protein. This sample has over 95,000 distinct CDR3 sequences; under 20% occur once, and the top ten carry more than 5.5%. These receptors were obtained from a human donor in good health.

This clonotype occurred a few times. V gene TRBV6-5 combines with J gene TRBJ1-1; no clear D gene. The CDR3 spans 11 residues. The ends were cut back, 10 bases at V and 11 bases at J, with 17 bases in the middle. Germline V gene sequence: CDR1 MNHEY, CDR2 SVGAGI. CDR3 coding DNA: TGTGCCACCTATAAGTCCCCGAGGGCTTTCTTT. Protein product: CATYKSPRAFF.

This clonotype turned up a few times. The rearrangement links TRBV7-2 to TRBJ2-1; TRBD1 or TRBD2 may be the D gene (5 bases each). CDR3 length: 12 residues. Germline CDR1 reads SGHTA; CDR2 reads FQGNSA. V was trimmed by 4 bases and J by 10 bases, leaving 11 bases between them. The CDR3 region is CASSSGGVEQFF. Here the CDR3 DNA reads TGTGCCAGCAGCTCTGGGGGTGTAGAGCAGTTCTTC.

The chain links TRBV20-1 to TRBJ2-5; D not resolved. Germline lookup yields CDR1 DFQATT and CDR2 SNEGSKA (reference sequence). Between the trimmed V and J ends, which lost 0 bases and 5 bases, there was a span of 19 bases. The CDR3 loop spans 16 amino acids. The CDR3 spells CSARDPDRSPAETQYF. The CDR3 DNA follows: TGCAGTGCTAGAGACCCGGACCGATCTCCAGCGGAGACCCAGTACTTC.

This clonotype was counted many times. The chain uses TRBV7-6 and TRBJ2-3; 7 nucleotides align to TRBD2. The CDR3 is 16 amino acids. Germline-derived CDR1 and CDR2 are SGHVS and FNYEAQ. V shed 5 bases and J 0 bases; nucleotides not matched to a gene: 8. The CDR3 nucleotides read TGTGCCAGCAGCATCCCTAGCGGTTCTAGCACAGATACGCAGTATTTT. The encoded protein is CASSIPSGSSTDTQYF.

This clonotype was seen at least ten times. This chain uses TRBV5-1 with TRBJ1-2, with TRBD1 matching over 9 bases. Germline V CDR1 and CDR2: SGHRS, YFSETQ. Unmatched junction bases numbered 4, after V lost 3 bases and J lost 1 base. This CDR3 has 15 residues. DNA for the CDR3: TGCGCCAGCAGCTGGACGGGACAGGGTAACTATGGCTACACCTTC. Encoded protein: CASSWTGQGNYGYTF.

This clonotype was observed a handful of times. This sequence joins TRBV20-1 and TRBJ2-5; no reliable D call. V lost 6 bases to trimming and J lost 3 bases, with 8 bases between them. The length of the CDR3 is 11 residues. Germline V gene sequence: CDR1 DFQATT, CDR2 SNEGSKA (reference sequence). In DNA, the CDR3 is TGCAGTGCCCCCGTAGAAGAGACCCAGTACTTC. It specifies CSAPVEETQYF.

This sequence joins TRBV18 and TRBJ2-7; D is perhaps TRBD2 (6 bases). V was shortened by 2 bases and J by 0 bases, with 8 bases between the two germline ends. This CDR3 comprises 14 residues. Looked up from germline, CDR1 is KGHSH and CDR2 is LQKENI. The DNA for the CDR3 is TGTGCCAGCTCACCAGCGGGAAGCTCCTACGAGCAGTACTTC. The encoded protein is CASSPAGSSYEQYF.

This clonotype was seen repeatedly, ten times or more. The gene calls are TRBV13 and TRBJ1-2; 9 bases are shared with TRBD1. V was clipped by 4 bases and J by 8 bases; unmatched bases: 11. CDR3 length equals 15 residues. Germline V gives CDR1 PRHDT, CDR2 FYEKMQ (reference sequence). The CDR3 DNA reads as TGTGCCAGCAGCTCCGAGGGGACAGGGTATTTAGGCTACACCTTC. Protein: CASSSEGTGYLGYTF.

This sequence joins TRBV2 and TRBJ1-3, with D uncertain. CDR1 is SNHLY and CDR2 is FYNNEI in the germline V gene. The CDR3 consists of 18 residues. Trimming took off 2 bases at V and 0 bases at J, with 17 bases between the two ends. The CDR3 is CASSERPGHPISGNTIYF. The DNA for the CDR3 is TGTGCCAGCAGTGAAAGGCCAGGCCACCCCATCTCTGGAAACACCATATATTTT.

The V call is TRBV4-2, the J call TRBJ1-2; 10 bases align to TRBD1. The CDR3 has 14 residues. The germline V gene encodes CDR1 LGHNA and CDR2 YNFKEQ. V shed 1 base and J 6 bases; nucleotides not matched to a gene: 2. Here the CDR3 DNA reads TGTGCCAGCAGCCAAGGACAGGGGGCTCATGGCTACACCTTC. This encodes CASSQGQGAHGYTF.

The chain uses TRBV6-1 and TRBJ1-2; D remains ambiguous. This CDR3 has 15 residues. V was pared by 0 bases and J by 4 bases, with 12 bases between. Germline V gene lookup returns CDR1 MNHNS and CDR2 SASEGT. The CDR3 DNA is TGTGCCAGCAGTGAAGCGCCGGGCCTACCCTATGGCTACACCTTC. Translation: CASSEAPGLPYGYTF.

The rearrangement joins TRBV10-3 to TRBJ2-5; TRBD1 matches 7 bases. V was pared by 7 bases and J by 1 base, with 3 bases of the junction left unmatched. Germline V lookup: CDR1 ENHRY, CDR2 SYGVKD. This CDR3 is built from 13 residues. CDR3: CAIKGQFQETQYF. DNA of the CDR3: TGTGCCATCAAGGGACAGTTCCAAGAGACCCAGTACTTC.

DNA of the CDR3: TGTGCCAGCTCACGGACAGGCCAGGGAGAGACCCAGTACTTC. This sequence encodes CASSRTGQGETQYF. The chain is built from TRBV18 and TRBJ2-5, with 7 bases fitting TRBD1. Germline lookup yields CDR1 KGHSH and CDR2 LQKENI. V lost 4 bases to trimming and J lost 4 bases; unmatched junction nucleotides: 6. This CDR3 has 14 amino acids.

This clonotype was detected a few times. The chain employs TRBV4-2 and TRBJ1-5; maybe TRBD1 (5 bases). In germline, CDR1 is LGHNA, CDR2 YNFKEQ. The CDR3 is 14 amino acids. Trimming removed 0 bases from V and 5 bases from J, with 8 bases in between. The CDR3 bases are TGTGCCAGCAGCCAAGAAGTACAGGATCAGCCCCAGCATTTT. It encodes CASSQEVQDQPQHF.

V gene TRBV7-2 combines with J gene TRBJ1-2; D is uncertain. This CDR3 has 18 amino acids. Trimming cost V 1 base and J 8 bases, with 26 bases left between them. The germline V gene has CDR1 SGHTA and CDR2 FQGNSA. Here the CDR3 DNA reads TGTGCCAGCAGCTTAGATAGTGGAGGGATTTTGGACGTAAGCGGCTACACCTTC. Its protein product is CASSLDSGGILDVSGYTF.

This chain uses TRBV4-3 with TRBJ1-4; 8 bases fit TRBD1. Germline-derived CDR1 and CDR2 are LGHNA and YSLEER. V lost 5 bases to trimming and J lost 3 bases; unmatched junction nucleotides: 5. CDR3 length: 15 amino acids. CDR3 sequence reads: CASSVQGASNEKLFF. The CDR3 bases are TGCGCCAGCAGCGTCCAGGGGGCCTCTAATGAAAAACTGTTTTTT.

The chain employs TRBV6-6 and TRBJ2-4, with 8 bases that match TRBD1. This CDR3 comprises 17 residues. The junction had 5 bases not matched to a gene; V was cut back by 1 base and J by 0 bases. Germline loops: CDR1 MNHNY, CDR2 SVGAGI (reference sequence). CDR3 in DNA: TGTGCCAGCAGTTACTTCTCAGGGGGCTTAGCCAAAAACATTCAGTACTTC. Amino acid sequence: CASSYFSGGLAKNIQYF.

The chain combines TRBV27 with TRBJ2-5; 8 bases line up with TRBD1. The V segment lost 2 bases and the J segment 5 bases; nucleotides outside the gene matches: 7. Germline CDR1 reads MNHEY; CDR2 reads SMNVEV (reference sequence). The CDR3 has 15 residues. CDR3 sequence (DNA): TGTGCCAGCAGTTTAGCGTACAGGGGGAGGGAGACCCAGTACTTC. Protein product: CASSLAYRGRETQYF.

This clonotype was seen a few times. DNA for the CDR3: TGTGCCAGCAGCCAGACGGGGGGACGCACTGAAGCTTTCTTT. Its protein product is CASSQTGGRTEAFF. The J gene is TRBJ1-1, the V gene TRBV28; tentative D call: TRBD1 (5 bases). The CDR3 totals 14 residues. Germline CDR1 is MDHEN and CDR2 is SYDVKM. V was shortened by 6 bases and J by 4 bases, with 15 bases between the two germline ends.

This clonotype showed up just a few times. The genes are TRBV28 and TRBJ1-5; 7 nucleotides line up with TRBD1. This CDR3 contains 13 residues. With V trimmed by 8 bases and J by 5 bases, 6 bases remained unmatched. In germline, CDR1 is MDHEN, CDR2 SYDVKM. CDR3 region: CASLSDRYQPQHF. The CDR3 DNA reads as TGTGCCAGCCTCTCGGACAGGTATCAGCCCCAGCATTTT.